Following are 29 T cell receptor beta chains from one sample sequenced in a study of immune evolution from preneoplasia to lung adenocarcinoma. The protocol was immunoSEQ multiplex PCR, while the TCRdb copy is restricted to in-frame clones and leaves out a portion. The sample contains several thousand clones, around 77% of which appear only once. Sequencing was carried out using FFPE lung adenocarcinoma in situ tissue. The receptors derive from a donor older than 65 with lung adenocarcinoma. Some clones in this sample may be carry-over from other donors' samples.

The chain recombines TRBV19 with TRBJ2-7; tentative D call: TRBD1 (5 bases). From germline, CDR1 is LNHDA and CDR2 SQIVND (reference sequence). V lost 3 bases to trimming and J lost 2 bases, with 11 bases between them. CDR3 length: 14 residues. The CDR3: CASSMQGEAYEQYF. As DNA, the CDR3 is TGTGCCAGTAGTATGCAGGGTGAGGCCTACGAGCAGTACTTC.

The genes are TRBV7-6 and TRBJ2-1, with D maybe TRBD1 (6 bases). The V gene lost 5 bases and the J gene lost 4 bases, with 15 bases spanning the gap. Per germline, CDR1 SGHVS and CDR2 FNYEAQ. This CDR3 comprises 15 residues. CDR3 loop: CASSLSTGPYNEQFF. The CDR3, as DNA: TGTGCCAGCAGCCTATCGACAGGTCCGTACAATGAGCAGTTCTTC.

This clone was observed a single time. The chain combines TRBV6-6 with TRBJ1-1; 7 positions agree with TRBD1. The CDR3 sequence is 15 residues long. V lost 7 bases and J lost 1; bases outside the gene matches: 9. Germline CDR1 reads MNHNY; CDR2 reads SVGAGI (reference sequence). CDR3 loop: CASIRAGGTNTEAFF. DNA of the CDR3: TGTGCCAGCATTCGGGCAGGGGGGACGAACACTGAAGCTTTCTTT.

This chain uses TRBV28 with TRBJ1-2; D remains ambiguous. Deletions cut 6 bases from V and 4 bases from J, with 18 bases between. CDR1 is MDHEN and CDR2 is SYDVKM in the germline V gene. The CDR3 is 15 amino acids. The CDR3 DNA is TGTGCCAGCAGCTCCCTCCCTCTTAGTGTCTATGGCTACACCTTC. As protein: CASSSLPLSVYGYTF.

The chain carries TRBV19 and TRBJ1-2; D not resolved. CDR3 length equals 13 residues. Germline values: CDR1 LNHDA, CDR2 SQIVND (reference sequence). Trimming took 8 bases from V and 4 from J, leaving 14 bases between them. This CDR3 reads CASSIAPGYGYTF. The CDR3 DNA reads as TGTGCCAGTTCTATTGCTCCGGGCTATGGCTACACCTTC.

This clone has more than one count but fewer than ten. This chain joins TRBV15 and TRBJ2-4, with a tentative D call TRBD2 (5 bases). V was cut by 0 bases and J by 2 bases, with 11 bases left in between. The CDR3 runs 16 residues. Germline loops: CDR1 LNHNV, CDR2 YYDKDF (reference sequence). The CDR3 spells CATSRDEGWPKNIQYF. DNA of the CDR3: TGTGCCACCAGCAGAGACGAGGGTTGGCCCAAAAACATTCAGTACTTC.

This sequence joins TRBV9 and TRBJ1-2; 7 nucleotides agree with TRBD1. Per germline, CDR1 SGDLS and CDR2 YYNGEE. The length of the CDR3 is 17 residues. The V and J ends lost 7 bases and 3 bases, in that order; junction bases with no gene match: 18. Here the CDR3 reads CASRDDRVPTLDYGYTF. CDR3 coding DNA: TGTGCCAGCCGGGACGACAGGGTTCCCACACTAGACTATGGCTACACCTTC.

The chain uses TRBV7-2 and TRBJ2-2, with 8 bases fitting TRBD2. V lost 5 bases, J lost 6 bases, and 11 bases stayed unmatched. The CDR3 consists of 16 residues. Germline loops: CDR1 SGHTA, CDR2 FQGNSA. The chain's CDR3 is CASSPVSGSWSGELFF. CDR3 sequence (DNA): TGTGCCAGCAGCCCGGTGAGCGGGAGTTGGTCCGGGGAGCTGTTTTTT.

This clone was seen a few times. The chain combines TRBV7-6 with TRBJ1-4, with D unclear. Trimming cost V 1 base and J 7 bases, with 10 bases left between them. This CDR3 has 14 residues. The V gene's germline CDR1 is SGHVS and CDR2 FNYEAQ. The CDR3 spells CASSLGHGSEKLFF. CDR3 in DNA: TGTGCCAGCAGCTTAGGTCACGGGAGTGAAAAACTGTTTTTT.

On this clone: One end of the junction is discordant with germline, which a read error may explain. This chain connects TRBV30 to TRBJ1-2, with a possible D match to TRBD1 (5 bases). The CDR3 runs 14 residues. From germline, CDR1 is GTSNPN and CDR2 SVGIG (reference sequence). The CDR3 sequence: CAWSVSGGSYGYIF. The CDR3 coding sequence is TGTGCCTGGAGTGTTTCGGGGGGAAGCTATGGCTACATCTTC.

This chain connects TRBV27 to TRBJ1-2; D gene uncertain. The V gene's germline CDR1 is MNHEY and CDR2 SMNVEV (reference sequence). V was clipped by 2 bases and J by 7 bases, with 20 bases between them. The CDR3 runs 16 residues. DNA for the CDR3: TGTGCCAGCAGTTTAGACTCGACGGCCGACTCGGTTGGCTACACCTTC. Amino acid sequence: CASSLDSTADSVGYTF.

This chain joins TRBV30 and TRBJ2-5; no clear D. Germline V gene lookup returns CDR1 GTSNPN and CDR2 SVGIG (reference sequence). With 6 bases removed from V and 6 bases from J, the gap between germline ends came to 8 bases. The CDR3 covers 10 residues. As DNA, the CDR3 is TGTGCCTGCATTGACAAGACCCAGTACTTC. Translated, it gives CACIDKTQYF.

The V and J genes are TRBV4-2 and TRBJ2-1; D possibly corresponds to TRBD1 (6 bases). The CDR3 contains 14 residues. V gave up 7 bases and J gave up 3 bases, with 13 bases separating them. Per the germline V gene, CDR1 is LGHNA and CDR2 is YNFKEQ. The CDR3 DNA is TGTGCCAGCACCTCAAGGACAGACTACAATGAGCAGTTCTTC. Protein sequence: CASTSRTDYNEQFF.

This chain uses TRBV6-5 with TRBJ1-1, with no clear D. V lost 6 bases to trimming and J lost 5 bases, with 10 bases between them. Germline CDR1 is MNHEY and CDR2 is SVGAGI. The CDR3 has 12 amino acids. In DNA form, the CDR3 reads TGTGCCAGCAGCCGTTTGGGTACTGAAGCTTTCTTT. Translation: CASSRLGTEAFF.

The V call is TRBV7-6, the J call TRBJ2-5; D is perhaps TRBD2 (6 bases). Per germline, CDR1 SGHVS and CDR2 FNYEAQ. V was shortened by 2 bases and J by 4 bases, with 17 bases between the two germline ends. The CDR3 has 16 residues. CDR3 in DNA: TGTGCCAGCAGCTTAATGAGCGACGGGGGAGGAGAGACCCAGTACTTC. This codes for CASSLMSDGGGETQYF. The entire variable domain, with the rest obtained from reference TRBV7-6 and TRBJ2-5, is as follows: GAGVSQSPRYKVTKRGQDVALRCDPISGHVSLYWYRQALGQGPEFLTYFNYEAQQDKSGLPNDRFSAERPEGSISTLTIQRTEQRDSAMYRCASSLMSDGGGETQYFGPGTRLLVL.

CDR3: CASSVTWNTEAFF. CDR3 DNA sequence: TGTGCCAGCAGCGTCACTTGGAACACTGAAGCTTTCTTT. This sequence joins TRBV9 and TRBJ1-1; D is unresolved. This CDR3 has 13 amino acids. Germline-derived CDR1 and CDR2 are SGDLS and YYNGEE. Trimming pared 2 bases from V and 1 base from J, leaving 6 bases between.

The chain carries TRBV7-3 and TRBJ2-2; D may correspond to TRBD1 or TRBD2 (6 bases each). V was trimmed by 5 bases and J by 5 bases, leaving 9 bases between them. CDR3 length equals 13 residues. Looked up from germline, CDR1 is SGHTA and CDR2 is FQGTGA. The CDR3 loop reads CASSRGDTGELFF. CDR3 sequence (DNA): TGTGCCAGCAGCAGGGGGGATACCGGGGAGCTGTTTTTT.

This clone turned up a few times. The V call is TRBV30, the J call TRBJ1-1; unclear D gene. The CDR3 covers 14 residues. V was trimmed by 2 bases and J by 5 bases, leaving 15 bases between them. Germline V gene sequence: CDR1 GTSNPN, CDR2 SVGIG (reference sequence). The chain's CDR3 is CAWSPPPDGTEAFF. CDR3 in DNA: TGTGCCTGGAGTCCCCCCCCTGACGGTACTGAAGCTTTCTTT.

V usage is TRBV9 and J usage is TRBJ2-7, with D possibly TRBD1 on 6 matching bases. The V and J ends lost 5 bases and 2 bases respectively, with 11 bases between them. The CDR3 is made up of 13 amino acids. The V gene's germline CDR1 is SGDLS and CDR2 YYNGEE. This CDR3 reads CASSRTEAYEQYF. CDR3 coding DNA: TGTGCCAGCAGTCGGACAGAAGCCTACGAGCAGTACTTC. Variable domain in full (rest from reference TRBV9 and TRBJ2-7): DSGVTQTPKHLITATGQRVTLRCSPRSGDLSVYWYQQSLDQGLQFLIQYYNGEERAKGNILERFSAQQFPDLHSELNLSSLELGDSALYFCASSRTEAYEQYFGPGTRLTVT.

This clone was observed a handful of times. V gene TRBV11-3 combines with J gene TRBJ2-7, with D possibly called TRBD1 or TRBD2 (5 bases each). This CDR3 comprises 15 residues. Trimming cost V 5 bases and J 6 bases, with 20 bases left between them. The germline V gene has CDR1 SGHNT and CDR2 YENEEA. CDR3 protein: CASSVGGPRGGEQYF. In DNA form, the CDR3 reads TGTGCCAGCAGCGTAGGCGGCCCGCGTGGGGGCGAGCAGTACTTC. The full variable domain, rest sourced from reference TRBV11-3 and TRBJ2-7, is EAGVVQSPRYKIIEKKQPVAFWCNPISGHNTLYWYLQNLGQGPELLIRYENEEAVDDSQLPKDRFSAERLKGVDSTLKIQPAELGDSAVYLCASSVGGPRGGEQYFGPGTRLTVT.

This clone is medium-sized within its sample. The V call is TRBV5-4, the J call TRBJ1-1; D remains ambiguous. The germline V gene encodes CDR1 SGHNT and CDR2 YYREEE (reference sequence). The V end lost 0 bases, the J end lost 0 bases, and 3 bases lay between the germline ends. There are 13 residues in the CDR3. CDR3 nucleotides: TGTGCCAGCAGCTTGGAGGTGAACACTGAAGCTTTCTTT. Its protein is CASSLEVNTEAFF.

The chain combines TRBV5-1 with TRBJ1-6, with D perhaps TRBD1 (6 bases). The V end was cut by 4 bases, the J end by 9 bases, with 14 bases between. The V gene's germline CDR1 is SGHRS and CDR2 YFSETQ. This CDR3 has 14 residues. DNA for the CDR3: TGCGCCAGCAGCCTACAGGGTAGTGGTTCACCCCTCCACTTT. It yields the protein CASSLQGSGSPLHF.

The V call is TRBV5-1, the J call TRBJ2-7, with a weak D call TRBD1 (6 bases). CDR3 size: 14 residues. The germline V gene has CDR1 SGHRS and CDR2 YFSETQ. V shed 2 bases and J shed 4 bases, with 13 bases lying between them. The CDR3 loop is CASSFGDTGYEQYF. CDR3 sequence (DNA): TGCGCCAGCAGCTTCGGGGACACGGGTTACGAGCAGTACTTC.

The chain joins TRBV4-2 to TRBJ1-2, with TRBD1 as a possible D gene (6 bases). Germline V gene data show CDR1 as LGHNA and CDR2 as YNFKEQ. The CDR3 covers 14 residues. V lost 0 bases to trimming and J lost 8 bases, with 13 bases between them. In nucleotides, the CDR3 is TGTGCCAGCAGCCAAGATCTGGGGGGCTCCGGCTACACCTTC. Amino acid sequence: CASSQDLGGSGYTF.

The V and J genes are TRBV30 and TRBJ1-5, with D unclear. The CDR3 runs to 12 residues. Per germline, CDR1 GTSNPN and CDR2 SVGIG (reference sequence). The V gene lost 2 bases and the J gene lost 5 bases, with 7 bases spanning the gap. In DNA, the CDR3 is TGTGCCTGGAGTCCTCAATATCAGCCCCAGCATTTT. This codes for CAWSPQYQPQHF.

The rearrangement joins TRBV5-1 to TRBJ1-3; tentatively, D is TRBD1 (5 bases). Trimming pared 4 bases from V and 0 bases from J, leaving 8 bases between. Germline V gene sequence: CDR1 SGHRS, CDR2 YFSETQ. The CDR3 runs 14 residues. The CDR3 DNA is TGCGCCAGCAGCCCGGGGGGCTCTGGAAACACCATATATTTT. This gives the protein CASSPGGSGNTIYF.

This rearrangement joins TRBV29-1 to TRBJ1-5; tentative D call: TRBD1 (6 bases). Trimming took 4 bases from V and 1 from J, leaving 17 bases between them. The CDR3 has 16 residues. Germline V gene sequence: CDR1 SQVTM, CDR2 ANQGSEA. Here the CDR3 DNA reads TGCAGCGTTGGTGGGACATCAACCTTGAGCAATCAGCCCCAGCATTTT. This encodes CSVGGTSTLSNQPQHF.

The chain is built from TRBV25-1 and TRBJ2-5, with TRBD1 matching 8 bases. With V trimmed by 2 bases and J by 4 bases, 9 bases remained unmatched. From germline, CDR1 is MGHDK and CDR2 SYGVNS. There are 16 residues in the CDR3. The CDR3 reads CASSEEDRAGLETQYF. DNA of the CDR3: TGTGCCAGCAGTGAAGAGGACAGGGCGGGGTTAGAGACCCAGTACTTC.

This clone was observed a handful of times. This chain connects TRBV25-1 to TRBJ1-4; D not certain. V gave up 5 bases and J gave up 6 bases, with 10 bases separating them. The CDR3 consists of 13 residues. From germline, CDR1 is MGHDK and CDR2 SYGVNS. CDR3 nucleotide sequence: TGTGCCAGCAGTATTGAAGCGTATGAAAAACTGTTTTTT. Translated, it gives CASSIEAYEKLFF. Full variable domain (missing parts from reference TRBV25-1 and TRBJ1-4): EADIYQTPRYLVIGTGKKITLECSQTMGHDKMYWYQQDPGMELHLIHYSYGVNSTEKGDLSSESTVSRIRTEHFPLTLESARPSHTSQYLCASSIEAYEKLFFGSGTQLSVL.